One and the same sample provided the 5 T cell receptor beta chains below, sequenced in a study of T cell responses to AZD1222 COVID-19 vaccine listed by TCRdb under 2021. The time point label, read with the paper, signifies: baseline before first vaccination. The library was generated by the immunoSEQ multiplex PCR assay. This immuneACCESS table, as held by TCRdb, lists in-frame sequences with V and J called but not all clones. Of the missing ones, under half trace to an unresolved V gene in checked studies; the others have no known cause. Within this sample are 65,000 to 85,000 clones, with 90% of them counted one time only. About 5.2% of the sample rests with the top ten. The source was peripheral blood, collected on day 0 of AZD1222 vaccination. These receptors were taken from an adult in good health.

The chain combines TRBV7-2 with TRBJ1-1, with D uncertain. V shed 2 bases and J shed 5 bases, with 6 bases lying between them. CDR1 is SGHTA and CDR2 is FQGNSA in the germline V gene. CDR3 length: 12 amino acids. The CDR3: CASSLRVTEAFF. The CDR3 bases are TGTGCCAGCAGCTTAAGGGTGACTGAAGCTTTCTTT.

This sequence joins TRBV28 and TRBJ2-2, with TRBD2 matching 9 bases. V dropped 5 bases and J dropped 7; count of bases not matched to a gene: 5. Germline values: CDR1 MDHEN, CDR2 SYDVKM. This CDR3 contains 14 residues. This CDR3 reads CASSLAGMGGELFF. The CDR3 bases are TGTGCCAGCAGTCTAGCGGGGATGGGCGGGGAGCTGTTTTTT.

The CDR3 bases are TGTGCCAGCAGCGTAGATCAGGGGGCGAACACCGGGGAGCTGTTTTTT. Residues: CASSVDQGANTGELFF. The chain uses TRBV9 and TRBJ2-2; TRBD1 matches at 7 bases. The CDR3 is 16 amino acids. Germline V gives CDR1 SGDLS, CDR2 YYNGEE. The V and J ends lost 0 bases and 0 bases, in that order; junction bases with no gene match: 2.

This CDR3 is CASSQAGRGETQYF. The CDR3 bases are TGTGCCAGTAGTCAGGCTGGGAGGGGGGAGACCCAGTACTTC. The rearrangement joins TRBV19 to TRBJ2-5; TRBD2 might be the D (7 bases). CDR1 and CDR2 (germline): LNHDA, SQIVND (reference sequence). Trimming removed 5 bases from V and 5 bases from J, with 15 bases in between. CDR3 size: 14 residues.

V gene TRBV7-2 combines with J gene TRBJ2-3; 12 nucleotides align to TRBD2. This CDR3 comprises 18 residues. CDR1 is SGHTA and CDR2 is FQGNSA in the germline V gene. Trimming took 3 bases from V and 4 from J; bases not matched to a gene: 11. The CDR3 DNA follows: TGTGCCAGCAGCTTGTTTTTACTAGCGGGGGGCGCCTCAGATACGCAGTATTTT. Its protein product is CASSLFLLAGGASDTQYF.